Shown below are 12 T cell receptor beta chains from a single sample sequenced in a study of shared clonotypes between healthy human individuals. It was CD45RO-negative cells, positively selected for CCR7, that made up naive CD8 cells, with terminally differentiated effector memory CD45RA+ cells excluded. Using immunoSEQ multiplex PCR, the repertoire was profiled, and TCRdb retains in-frame clones only, with some absent. The sample includes approximately 600,000 clones, about 95% of them seen just once. The sequencing sample was made of naive CD8+ T cells sorted from blood. Receptors originate from a woman in her 30s in good health.

V gene TRBV28 combines with J gene TRBJ2-5; 7 nucleotides line up with TRBD1. The J call could be wrong; TRBJ2-7 is a better fit for the DNA end. This CDR3 has 16 amino acids. Per germline, CDR1 MDHEN and CDR2 SYDVKM. The CDR3 here is CASAPLSPGTVNEQYF. CDR3 coding DNA: TGTGCCAGCGCCCCACTCAGCCCCGGGACAGTCAACGAGCAGTACTTC.

The CDR3 sequence: CASSPVGGLISEQYF. The CDR3 DNA is TGTGCCAGCAGCCCGGTTGGGGGACTAATCAGCGAGCAGTACTTC. The V gene is TRBV14, the J gene TRBJ2-7, with TRBD2 matching over 7 bases. The length of the CDR3 is 15 residues. V shed 4 bases and J 6 bases; nucleotides not matched to a gene: 12. Germline V gene sequence: CDR1 SGHDN, CDR2 FVKESK.

This chain joins TRBV7-7 and TRBJ2-5, with TRBD2 identical over 16 bases. The V and J ends lost 6 bases and 2 bases, in that order; junction bases with no gene match: 12. The germline gives CDR1 SSHAT, CDR2 FNYEAQ (reference sequence). CDR3 length equals 19 residues. Here the CDR3 DNA reads TGTGCCAGCAGTTTGGGACTAGCGGGAGGGCAAAGGCATCAAGAGACCCAGTACTTC. Its translation: CASSLGLAGGQRHQETQYF. Combining the CDR3 with reference TRBV7-7 and TRBJ2-5 gives the whole variable domain GAGVSQSPRYKVTKRGQDVTLRCDPISSHATLYWYQQALGQGPEFLTYFNYEAQPDKSGLPSDRFSAERPEGSISTLTIQRTEQRDSAMYRCASSLGLAGGQRHQETQYFGPGTRLLVL.

The chain recombines TRBV6-1 with TRBJ2-2, with D possibly TRBD2 on 5 matching bases. Trimming pared 11 bases from V and 5 bases from J, leaving 6 bases between. Germline lookup yields CDR1 MNHNS and CDR2 SASEGT. The CDR3 spans 10 residues. The CDR3 DNA reads as TGTGCCGGAGGAACCGGGGAGCTGTTTTTT. The encoded protein is CAGGTGELFF.

This sequence joins TRBV19 and TRBJ2-7; D remains unclear. CDR1 is LNHDA and CDR2 is SQIVND in the germline V gene (reference sequence). The germline V and J ends were trimmed by 6 bases and 3 bases, with 9 bases remaining between them. The CDR3 runs 12 residues. The CDR3 loop reads CASRDRYYEQYF. The CDR3 DNA is TGTGCCAGTAGGGACCGATACTACGAGCAGTACTTC.

The chain has TRBV2 and TRBJ1-1; D remains ambiguous. CDR1 and CDR2 from the germline V gene are SNHLY and FYNNEI. V was pared by 6 bases and J by 1 base, with 15 bases between. The CDR3 has 15 residues. The CDR3 protein is CASRTSEETNTEAFF. CDR3 sequence (DNA): TGTGCCAGCAGGACAAGCGAGGAAACGAACACTGAAGCTTTCTTT.

The J gene is TRBJ2-1, the V gene TRBV29-1, with D possibly called TRBD1 or TRBD2 (6 bases each). The CDR3 has 13 amino acids. The germline V gene encodes CDR1 SQVTM and CDR2 ANQGSEA. Trimming took 6 bases from V and 6 from J, leaving 15 bases between them. The CDR3 nucleotides are TGCAGCGTCCGGGGGCGGACAGTCAATGAGCAGTTCTTC. Residues: CSVRGRTVNEQFF.

V is TRBV5-1 and J is TRBJ1-2; 8 bases map to TRBD1. Per the germline V gene, CDR1 is SGHRS and CDR2 is YFSETQ. The V gene end was trimmed by 5 bases and the J gene end by 4 bases; junction bases not matched to a gene: 7. The CDR3 is 14 residues long. CDR3 residues: CASREAGGTYGYTF. CDR3 coding DNA: TGCGCCAGCAGGGAGGCAGGGGGCACCTATGGCTACACCTTC.

The chain joins TRBV13 to TRBJ1-1, with D possibly matching TRBD1 (6 bases). Germline CDR1 reads PRHDT; CDR2 reads FYEKMQ (reference sequence). The germline V and J ends were trimmed by 5 bases and 8 bases, with 6 bases remaining between them. The CDR3 is made up of 10 amino acids. The CDR3 region is CASSGQEAFF. The CDR3 DNA follows: TGTGCCAGCAGCGGACAGGAAGCTTTCTTT.

The genes are TRBV14 and TRBJ2-1; TRBD1 matches 7 bases. The J segment lost 1 base and the V segment lost 11 bases, leaving 2 bases of the junction unmatched. The germline V gene encodes CDR1 SGHDN and CDR2 FVKESK. The CDR3 is made up of 12 amino acids. The CDR3 protein is CASGQSYNEQFF. The CDR3 DNA sequence: TGTGCCTCGGGACAGTCCTACAATGAGCAGTTCTTC.

The chain uses TRBV4-1 and TRBJ1-1; unclear D gene. Germline V gene data show CDR1 as MGHRA and CDR2 as YSYEKL. Trimming pared 5 bases from V and 0 bases from J, leaving 7 bases between. The CDR3 loop spans 13 amino acids. Written as DNA, the CDR3 is TGCGCCAGCAGCGTCAGGTTGAACACTGAAGCTTTCTTT. Translated, it gives CASSVRLNTEAFF.

The chain employs TRBV5-1 and TRBJ2-7; the D is unclear. Germline-derived CDR1 and CDR2 are SGHRS and YFSETQ. The CDR3 runs 12 residues. V lost 0 bases, J lost 2 bases, and 3 bases lay in between. CDR3 amino acids: CASSLDAYEQYF. In DNA form, the CDR3 reads TGCGCCAGCAGCTTGGATGCCTACGAGCAGTACTTC.